This TCR beta chain came from a study of CD8 T cells in ankylosing spondylitis. A quantitative 5'-RACE method, one with molecular barcodes, was used to make TCR beta libraries. TCRdb used MiXCR to reprocess the 5' RACE reads, holding one entry per CDR3 protein. The sample records under 300,000 distinct CDR3 sequences, roughly a tenth being singletons. The germline CDR1 and CDR2 sequences are SGHRS and YFSETQ. The V end lost 3 bases, the J end lost 3 bases, and 19 bases lay between the germline ends. The CDR3 has 16 residues. In this sample, this clonotype turned up many times. The antigen is unknown. Findings of the study overall: Disease-linked clones were reportedly significantly enriched in matched ankylosing spondylitis synovial fluid. Earlier work had already found some motif variants in reactive arthritis synovial fluid and blood.

This clonotype originated in a male donor with ankylosing spondylitis or in good health (not recorded which). The specimen sequenced was blood, either unsorted or a sorted T cell fraction (not recorded which). The rearrangement uses TRBV5-1 and TRBJ2-7, with D tentatively TRBD2 (6 bases). The CDR3 DNA is TGCGCCAGCAGCTGGGGCCGGTCGGGAGCGGGCTACGAGCAGTACTTC. This sequence encodes CASSWGRSGAGYEQYF.